What follows are 28 T cell receptor beta chains derived from one specimen sequenced in a study of blood T cell repertoires in COVID-19. The assay was immunoSEQ multiplex PCR, and TCRdb's table has in-frame clones only and misses some. The sample shows roughly 75,000 clones, 90% of them seen only once. The material sequenced was peripheral blood. These receptors all come from a human donor in a cohort sampled during active COVID-19.

The chain links TRBV7-2 to TRBJ1-3; 8 positions agree with TRBD1. Unmatched junction bases numbered 9, after V lost 2 bases and J lost 0 bases. The CDR3 has 18 amino acids. Per germline, CDR1 SGHTA and CDR2 FQGNSA. The CDR3 nucleotides read TGTGCCAGCAGCTTACTCCAGACAGGGGTAGACTCTGGAAACACCATATATTTT. It encodes CASSLLQTGVDSGNTIYF.

The chain couples TRBV14 to TRBJ2-7, with D tentatively TRBD1 (8 bases). There are 15 residues in the CDR3. Germline values: CDR1 SGHDN, CDR2 FVKESK. Trimming shortened V by 3 bases and J by 5 bases, and 17 bases separated the two germline ends. The DNA for the CDR3 is TGTGCCAGCAGCCAGCCCACAGGGGGACTAAACGAGCAGTACTTC. It translates to CASSQPTGGLNEQYF.

This chain links TRBV30 with TRBJ2-7; possibly TRBD2 for D (6 bases). Germline-derived CDR1 and CDR2 are GTSNPN and SVGIG (reference sequence). Trimming left V 1 base short and J 3 bases short, with 10 bases between. The CDR3 is 13 residues long. CDR3 loop: CAWSGRGGYEQYF. Here the CDR3 DNA reads TGTGCCTGGAGTGGTCGGGGAGGCTACGAGCAGTACTTC.

The V call is TRBV2, the J call TRBJ2-6; unclear D gene. This CDR3 region has 21 residues. V lost 1 base and J lost 6, with 28 bases in between. Germline CDR1 reads SNHLY; CDR2 reads FYNNEI. The CDR3: CASSEVPPRPRGVLEANVLTF. The DNA for the CDR3 is TGTGCCAGCAGTGAAGTTCCCCCCCGCCCCCGAGGAGTTCTGGAGGCCAACGTCCTGACTTTC.

The chain carries TRBV10-3 and TRBJ1-6; perhaps TRBD1 as D (5 bases). CDR3 length equals 13 residues. CDR1 is ENHRY and CDR2 is SYGVKD in the germline V gene. Trimming stripped 9 bases from V and 5 bases from J, with 11 bases between. Here the CDR3 DNA reads TGTGCCATAAGACAGACCGATAATTCACCCCTCCACTTT. This encodes CAIRQTDNSPLHF.

This chain uses TRBV12-5 with TRBJ2-3; D ambiguous. This CDR3 spans 14 amino acids. CDR1 and CDR2 (germline): LGHNT, FRNRAP. The V end was cut by 6 bases, the J end by 3 bases, with 13 bases between. The CDR3: CASGLEVPTDTQYF. The CDR3 DNA reads TGTGCTAGTGGCCTAGAAGTTCCTACAGATACGCAGTATTTT.

This chain connects TRBV10-3 to TRBJ2-7; 8 bases agree with TRBD1. With V trimmed by 6 bases and J by 6 bases, 10 bases remained unmatched. In germline, CDR1 is ENHRY, CDR2 SYGVKD. The CDR3 spans 14 residues. In nucleotides, the CDR3 is TGTGCCATCAGCCCCGGGACAGGCGGCCTCGAGCAGTACTTC. The encoded protein is CAISPGTGGLEQYF.

V and J are TRBV3-1 (or the pseudogene TRBV3-2) and TRBJ1-4; possibly TRBD1 for D (6 bases). V lost 5 bases and J lost 8, with 18 bases in between. The CDR3 spans 15 residues. Germline CDR1 and CDR2: LGHDT and YNNKEL (reference sequence). The CDR3 region has the DNA TGTGCCAGCAGCATGACGACAGGTTCCACAGAAAAACTGTTTTTT. It translates to CASSMTTGSTEKLFF.

There are a few counts of this clone. This chain uses TRBV4-2 with TRBJ2-7; 7 positions agree with TRBD2. J lost 2 bases, V lost 4 bases, and 5 bases had no gene match. This CDR3 region has 14 residues. Germline CDR1 is LGHNA and CDR2 is YNFKEQ. The CDR3 nucleotides are TGTGCCAGCAGCCCCTCCGGGACTACCTACGAGCAGTACTTC. Residues: CASSPSGTTYEQYF.

This chain uses TRBV3-1 (or the pseudogene TRBV3-2) with TRBJ2-7, with 8 positions matching TRBD2. There are 15 residues in the CDR3. V gave up 4 bases and J gave up 0 bases; unmatched junction bases: 5. The germline CDR1 and CDR2 sequences are LGHDT and YNNKEL (reference sequence). The DNA of the CDR3 is TGTGCCAGCAGCCTCGGGGGGGCCAGCTCCTACGAGCAGTACTTC. Translation gives CASSLGGASSYEQYF.

This sequence joins TRBV5-5 and TRBJ2-7, with 7 positions matching TRBD1. Trimming removed 4 bases from V and 1 base from J; junction bases left unmatched: 14. Per the germline V gene, CDR1 is SGHKS and CDR2 is YYEKEE (reference sequence). The CDR3 contains 17 residues. CDR3 coding DNA: TGTGCCAGCAGCGCATCCCGATTGACAGGGCAATCCTACGAGCAGTACTTC. Translating it yields CASSASRLTGQSYEQYF. Variable domain in full (rest from reference TRBV5-5 and TRBJ2-7): DAGVTQSPTHLIKTRGQQVTLRCSPISGHKSVSWYQQVLGQGPQFIFQYYEKEERGRGNFPDRFSARQFPNYSSELNVNALLLGDSALYLCASSASRLTGQSYEQYFGPGTRLTVT.

The V gene is TRBV7-6, the J gene TRBJ2-2; D perhaps matches TRBD2 (6 bases). The CDR3 is 15 residues long. Trimming took 4 bases from V and 4 from J, leaving 13 bases between them. In germline, CDR1 is SGHVS, CDR2 FNYEAQ. CDR3 DNA sequence: TGTGCCAGCAGCTCGGACCCAGCGGGCACCGGGGAGCTGTTTTTT. Translated, it gives CASSSDPAGTGELFF.

As DNA, the CDR3 is TGTGCCAGCAGCTCCGCCGGGGGGGGCTGGACTGAAGCTTTCTTT. Residues: CASSSAGGGWTEAFF. The rearrangement joins TRBV7-6 to TRBJ1-1, with D possibly matching TRBD1 (6 bases). With 4 bases removed from V and 5 bases from J, the gap between germline ends came to 17 bases. CDR1 is SGHVS, CDR2 FNYEAQ, per germline. CDR3 length: 15 residues.

This clone has just one count. This chain joins TRBV5-1 and TRBJ2-2; D call uncertain. V lost 5 bases, J lost 7 bases, and 6 bases lay in between. CDR3 length: 11 residues. CDR1 and CDR2 (germline): SGHRS, YFSETQ. CDR3 residues: CASRGDGELFF. Here the CDR3 DNA reads TGCGCCAGCAGAGGAGACGGGGAGCTGTTTTTT.

V and J are TRBV4-3 and TRBJ2-1, with TRBD2 identical over 10 bases. CDR1 LGHNA and CDR2 YSLEER come from the germline V gene. The CDR3 is made up of 15 amino acids. V dropped 1 base and J dropped 3; count of bases not matched to a gene: 0. This chain's CDR3 is CASSQASGGYNEQFF. CDR3 nucleotides: TGCGCCAGCAGCCAAGCTAGCGGGGGCTACAATGAGCAGTTCTTC.

A single count supports this clone. V is TRBV7-9 and J is TRBJ2-2; TRBD2 matches at 8 bases. This CDR3 contains 16 residues. Germline-derived CDR1 and CDR2 are SEHNR and FQNEAQ (reference sequence). V was clipped by 5 bases and J by 0 bases; unmatched bases: 5. Written as DNA, the CDR3 is TGTGCCAGCAGCCCGTCTAGCGGGCCGAACACCGGGGAGCTGTTTTTT. Its protein product is CASSPSSGPNTGELFF.

The V gene is TRBV12-3 or TRBV12-4, the J gene TRBJ2-7; D might be TRBD2 (5 bases). V lost 3 bases and J 3 bases, leaving 6 bases between the germline ends. CDR3 size: 12 residues. CDR3 DNA: TGTGCCAGCAGTTTTAGCGACTACGAGCAGTACTTC. Translation: CASSFSDYEQYF.

CDR3 nucleotide sequence: TGCGCCAGCAGCCAAGATCGTGGCGGGGGGGCCTCGGAGACCCAGTACTTC. Protein sequence: CASSQDRGGGASETQYF. This rearrangement joins TRBV4-1 to TRBJ2-5; TRBD2 agrees at 9 bases. The V segment lost 0 bases and the J segment 5 bases; nucleotides outside the gene matches: 10. Germline lookup yields CDR1 MGHRA and CDR2 YSYEKL. The CDR3 loop spans 17 amino acids.

The V and J genes are TRBV28 and TRBJ2-7, with 9 bases identical to TRBD1. Germline loops: CDR1 MDHEN, CDR2 SYDVKM. After removal of 6 bases from V and 3 bases from J, the junction contained 6 bases not matched to a gene. The CDR3 sequence is 14 residues long. CDR3 coding DNA: TGTGCCAGCAGCCCCGGGACAGGGATCTACGAGCAGTACTTC. It specifies CASSPGTGIYEQYF.

The CDR3 reads CASSISAGSKNIQYF. The DNA for the CDR3 is TGTGCCAGTAGTATATCCGCGGGGAGCAAAAACATTCAGTACTTC. The V call is TRBV19, the J call TRBJ2-4; TRBD2 might be the D (6 bases). V lost 2 bases to trimming and J lost 3 bases, with 11 bases between them. Germline lookup yields CDR1 LNHDA and CDR2 SQIVND (reference sequence). The CDR3 extends over 15 amino acids.

This chain connects TRBV10-3 to TRBJ2-7, with 7 bases aligning to TRBD1. This CDR3 region has 13 residues. The junction had 7 bases not matched to a gene; V was cut back by 6 bases and J by 5 bases. Germline V lookup: CDR1 ENHRY, CDR2 SYGVKD. This chain's CDR3 is CAISDRATDEQYF. In DNA, the CDR3 is TGTGCCATCAGCGACAGGGCCACCGACGAGCAGTACTTC.

This chain connects TRBV18 to TRBJ1-4, with 12 bases identical to TRBD1. V trimming: 6 bases; J trimming: 5 bases; junction bases outside the gene matches: 13. Germline CDR1 and CDR2: KGHSH and LQKENI. The CDR3 runs to 18 residues. The DNA of the CDR3 is TGTGCCAGCTCGCTTAAGTCCGGGACAGGGGGCTCGAATGAAAAACTGTTTTTT. Translating gives CASSLKSGTGGSNEKLFF.

The chain recombines TRBV9 with TRBJ2-2, with D possibly being TRBD1 (6 bases). The CDR3 loop spans 14 amino acids. Germline V gives CDR1 SGDLS, CDR2 YYNGEE. V dropped 4 bases and J dropped 6 bases, with 13 bases sitting between them. The DNA of the CDR3 is TGTGCCAGCAGCCTACAGGGCGGTGCCGGGGAGCTGTTTTTT. It specifies CASSLQGGAGELFF. Together with reference TRBV9 and TRBJ2-2, the CDR3 gives the full variable domain: DSGVTQTPKHLITATGQRVTLRCSPRSGDLSVYWYQQSLDQGLQFLIQYYNGEERAKGNILERFSAQQFPDLHSELNLSSLELGDSALYFCASSLQGGAGELFFGEGSRLTVL.

This clone turned up a few times. J is TRBJ2-7 and V is TRBV7-6; TRBD1 matches at 11 bases. V shed 3 bases and J 4 bases; nucleotides not matched to a gene: 11. Germline V lookup: CDR1 SGHVS, CDR2 FNYEAQ. This CDR3 is built from 17 residues. In DNA, the CDR3 is TGTGCCAGCAGCTTGGTTATGTTCGGACAGGGGGCTTACGAGCAGTACTTC. Protein product: CASSLVMFGQGAYEQYF. The full variable domain, completed using reference TRBV7-6 and TRBJ2-7, is GAGVSQSPRYKVTKRGQDVALRCDPISGHVSLYWYRQALGQGPEFLTYFNYEAQQDKSGLPNDRFSAERPEGSISTLTIQRTEQRDSAMYRCASSLVMFGQGAYEQYFGPGTRLTVT.

The rearrangement uses TRBV30 and TRBJ1-4; possibly TRBD1 for D (5 bases). In germline, CDR1 is GTSNPN, CDR2 SVGIG (reference sequence). The V gene lost 2 bases and the J gene lost 8 bases, with 15 bases spanning the gap. This CDR3 is 14 amino acids long. The CDR3 here is CAWSRDSGAEKLFF. CDR3 bases: TGTGCCTGGAGTCGAGACAGCGGGGCGGAAAAACTGTTTTTT.

The V gene is TRBV19, the J gene TRBJ1-2; 9 bases line up with TRBD1. CDR1 is LNHDA and CDR2 is SQIVND in the germline V gene (reference sequence). Trimming at V came to 3 bases and at J to 8 bases, leaving 7 bases not matched to a gene. This CDR3 has 14 amino acids. The CDR3 DNA reads TGTGCCAGTAGTATCGGACAGGGGCCCGTGGGCTACACCTTC. Its translation: CASSIGQGPVGYTF.

The chain employs TRBV7-9 and TRBJ1-1, with TRBD1 matching 11 bases. Trimming cost V 7 bases and J 5 bases; bases outside gene matches: 9. The CDR3 length is 15 residues. CDR1 is SEHNR and CDR2 is FQNEAQ in the germline V gene (reference sequence). This CDR3 is CASNLGQGVGTEAFF. Written as DNA, the CDR3 is TGTGCCAGCAACCTGGGACAGGGGGTTGGTACTGAAGCTTTCTTT.

This rearrangement joins TRBV4-3 to TRBJ1-4, with 7 bases aligning to TRBD1. CDR1 is LGHNA and CDR2 is YSLEER in the germline V gene. J was trimmed by 11 bases and V by 0 bases; bases with no gene match: 6. The CDR3 has 14 residues. The CDR3 loop is CASSQEVEGAKLFF. CDR3 sequence (DNA): TGCGCCAGCAGCCAAGAGGTTGAGGGGGCCAAACTGTTTTTT.